The table lists the clone carrying this T cell receptor (beta chain) with a few counts. This specimen belongs to a study of patients and donors after allogeneic stem cell transplantation. In TCRdb, the RT-PCR reads were re-called with MiXCR into one record per CDR3 protein. The profile covers 100,000 to 120,000 distinct CDR3 sequences, with roughly 35% appearing a single time and roughly 30% taken by the ten largest. This CDR3 is built from 15 residues. Germline CDR1 and CDR2: LGHNA and YSLEER. V lost 0 bases to trimming and J lost 3 bases; unmatched junction nucleotides: 4. V usage is TRBV4-3 and J usage is TRBJ2-7, with 8 bases that match TRBD1. The sequence was collected from a human donor who was either an allogeneic HSCT recipient or a stem cell or donor lymphocyte infusion donor (not recorded which). It is not recorded whose cells these are; they may come from a transplant donor. The sequenced sample consisted of blood, either unsorted or a sorted T cell fraction (not recorded which). Written as DNA, the CDR3 is TGCGCCAGCAGCCAAGAACCGGGACAGGTCTACGAGCAGTACTTC. Translated: CASSQEPGQVYEQYF.